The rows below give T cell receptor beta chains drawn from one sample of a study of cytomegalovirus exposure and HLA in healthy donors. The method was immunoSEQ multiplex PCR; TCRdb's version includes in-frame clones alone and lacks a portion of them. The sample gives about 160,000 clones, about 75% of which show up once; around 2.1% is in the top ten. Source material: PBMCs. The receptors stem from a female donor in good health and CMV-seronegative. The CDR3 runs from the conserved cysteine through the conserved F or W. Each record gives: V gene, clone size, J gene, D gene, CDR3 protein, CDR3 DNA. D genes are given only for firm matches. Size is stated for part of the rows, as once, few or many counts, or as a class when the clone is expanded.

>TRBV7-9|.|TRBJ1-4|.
CASSYSLGALFF
TGTGCCAGCAGCTATAGTCTAGGAGCCCTATTTTTT
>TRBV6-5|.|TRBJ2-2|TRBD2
CASRFSGTNTGELFF
TGTGCCAGCAGGTTTAGCGGGACGAACACCGGGGAGCTGTTTTTT
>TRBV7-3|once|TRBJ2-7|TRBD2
CASSFGVAGGSGRTGGVQYF
TGTGCCAGCAGCTTCGGTGTAGCCGGGGGTAGCGGGAGAACTGGGGGGGTGCAGTACTTC
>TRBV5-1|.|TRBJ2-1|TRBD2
CASSPYLAAGVNNEQFF
TGCGCCAGCAGCCCTTACTTGGCAGCGGGGGTTAACAATGAGCAGTTCTTC
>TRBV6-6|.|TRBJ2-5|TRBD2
CASSYSRRGGGETQYF
TGTGCCAGCAGTTACTCGAGGCGGGGGGGCGGAGAGACCCAGTACTTC
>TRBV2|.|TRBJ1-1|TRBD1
CATTGQGREAFF
TGTGCCACCACGGGACAGGGGAGGGAAGCTTTCTTT
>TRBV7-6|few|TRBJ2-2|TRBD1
CASSKGGTGYTGELFF
TGTGCCAGCAGCAAAGGGGGGACAGGTTACACCGGGGAGCTGTTTTTT
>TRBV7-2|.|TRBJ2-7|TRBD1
CASSTGDSYYEQYF
TGTGCCAGCAGCACCGGGGACAGCTACTACGAGCAGTACTTC
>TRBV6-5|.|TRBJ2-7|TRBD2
CASRGLAGDYEQYF
TGTGCCAGCAGGGGACTAGCGGGAGACTACGAGCAGTACTTC
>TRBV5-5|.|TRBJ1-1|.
CASSLGRPEAFF
TGTGCCAGCAGCTTGGGGCGGCCTGAAGCTTTCTTT
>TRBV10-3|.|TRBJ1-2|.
CAISEGGGDYGYTF
TGTGCCATCAGTGAAGGAGGGGGGGACTACGGCTACACCTTC
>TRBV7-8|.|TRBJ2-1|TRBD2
CASSSPRGGSYNEQFF
TGTGCCAGCAGCTCCCCTCGGGGGGGCTCCTACAATGAGCAGTTCTTC
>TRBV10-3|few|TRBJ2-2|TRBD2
CAISGGLANTGELFF
TGTGCCATCAGTGGGGGACTAGCGAACACCGGGGAGCTGTTTTTT
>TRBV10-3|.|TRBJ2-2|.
CAIRGDLNTGELFF
TGTGCCATCAGGGGAGATCTCAACACCGGGGAGCTGTTTTTT
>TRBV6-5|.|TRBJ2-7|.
CASSLGGLFAYEQYF
TGTGCCAGCAGTCTAGGCGGACTTTTTGCCTACGAGCAGTACTTC
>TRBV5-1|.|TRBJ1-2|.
CASSSTEGQENNTF
TGCGCCAGCAGCTCCACGGAGGGCCAGGAAAATAACACCTTC